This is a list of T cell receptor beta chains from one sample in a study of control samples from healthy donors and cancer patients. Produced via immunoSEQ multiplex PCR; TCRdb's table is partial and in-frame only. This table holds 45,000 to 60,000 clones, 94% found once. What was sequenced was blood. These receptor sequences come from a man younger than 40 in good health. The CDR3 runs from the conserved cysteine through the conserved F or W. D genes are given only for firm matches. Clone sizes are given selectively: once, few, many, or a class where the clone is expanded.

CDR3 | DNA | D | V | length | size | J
CASRFMIRGITSGYTF | TGCGCCAGCAGATTCATGATCCGCGGGATCACGAGTGGCTACACCTTC | - | TRBV5-1 | 16 | - | TRBJ1-2
CASSLNGQGARKTQYF | TGTGCCAGCAGCTTAAACGGACAGGGGGCACGAAAGACCCAGTACTTC | TRBD1 | TRBV7-3 | 16 | - | TRBJ2-5
CASSLVGVSGNTIYF | TGTGCCAGCAGCTTAGTTGGGGTCTCTGGAAACACCATATATTTT | - | TRBV11-2 | 15 | - | TRBJ1-3
CASSKKGDRVYTEAFF | TGTGCCAGCAGCAAAAAAGGGGACAGGGTTTACACTGAAGCTTTCTTT | - | TRBV21-1 | 16 | once | TRBJ1-1
CASSVRAGSTDTQYF | TGTGCCAGCAGCGTCAGGGCTGGAAGCACAGATACGCAGTATTTT | - | TRBV11-3 | 15 | - | TRBJ2-3
CASSFRQETQYF | TGTGCCAGCAGTTTCCGCCAAGAGACCCAGTACTTC | - | TRBV12-3/TRBV12-4 | 12 | - | TRBJ2-5
CASSEQRRLAGTDTQYF | TGCGCCAGCAGTGAGCAACGACGACTAGCAGGGACAGATACGCAGTATTTT | TRBD2 | TRBV10-1 | 17 | - | TRBJ2-3
CASSRSRQAQETQYF | TGTGCCAGCAGTCGATCCCGACAGGCCCAAGAGACCCAGTACTTC | - | TRBV6-6 | 15 | - | TRBJ2-5
CASIGLGRGLGANVLTF | TGTGCCAGCATAGGTTTGGGCAGGGGGCTTGGGGCCAACGTCCTGACTTTC | TRBD1 | TRBV28 | 17 | - | TRBJ2-6
CASSPGQGRQFF | TGTGCCAGCTCACCCGGACAGGGAAGGCAGTTCTTC | TRBD1 | TRBV18 | 12 | - | TRBJ2-1
CASSWTSGGIYEQYF | TGTGCCAGCAGCTGGACTAGCGGGGGAATCTACGAGCAGTACTTC | TRBD2 | TRBV7-8 | 15 | - | TRBJ2-7
CASSKDSAQNYGYTF | TGTGCCAGTAGTAAGGACAGCGCTCAAAACTATGGCTACACCTTC | - | TRBV19 | 15 | - | TRBJ1-2
CASSPPGQGTEAFF | TGTGCCAGCAGTCCCCCGGGACAGGGCACTGAAGCTTTCTTT | TRBD1 | TRBV6-2/TRBV6-3 | 14 | - | TRBJ1-1
CASSEYRERNSPLHF | TGTGCCAGCAGTGAATATCGGGAGCGGAATTCACCCCTCCACTTT | - | TRBV2 | 15 | - | TRBJ1-6
CASSLGGLLTDTQYF | TGTGCCAGCAGCTTAGGGGGGCTCCTCACAGATACGCAGTATTTT | - | TRBV7-8 | 15 | - | TRBJ2-3
CASSVEAFNSPLHF | TGTGCCAGCAGCGTAGAGGCATTTAATTCACCCCTCCACTTT | - | TRBV9 | 14 | - | TRBJ1-6
CASSPQDSPLHF | TGTGCCAGCAGCCCCCAGGATTCACCCCTCCACTTT | - | TRBV7-9 | 12 | once | TRBJ1-6
CASRPDSYTEAFF | TGTGCCAGCAGACCGGACAGTTACACTGAAGCTTTCTTT | - | TRBV6-6 | 13 | - | TRBJ1-1
CASSRGSGNGYTF | TGTGCCAGCAGTAGGGGGTCGGGTAATGGCTACACCTTC | - | TRBV6-4 | 13 | - | TRBJ1-2
CASSGTVAPLEAFF | TGTGCCAGCAGTGGGACGGTAGCCCCCCTCGAAGCTTTCTTT | - | TRBV7-9 | 14 | - | TRBJ1-1
CASSLAGRTGETQYF | TGTGCCAGCAGCTTAGCAGGCAGGACGGGGGAGACCCAGTACTTC | - | TRBV11-2 | 15 | few | TRBJ2-5
CATSPGQDPYNEQFF | TGTGCCACCAGCCCGGGACAGGATCCTTACAATGAGCAGTTCTTC | TRBD1 | TRBV15 | 15 | - | TRBJ2-1
CASSPDRATEAFF | TGTGCCAGCAGCCCGGACAGGGCCACTGAAGCTTTCTTT | TRBD1 | TRBV12-3/TRBV12-4 | 13 | - | TRBJ1-1
CAWSVGTGDYGYTF | TGTGCCTGGAGTGTCGGGACAGGGGACTATGGCTACACCTTC | TRBD1 | TRBV30 | 14 | - | TRBJ1-2
CSASRSVDNSPLHF | TGCAGTGCTAGTCGGTCAGTCGATAATTCACCCCTCCACTTT | - | TRBV20-1 | 14 | - | TRBJ1-6
CASSPPNGDLSNQPQHF | TGTGCCAGCTCACCACCGAATGGGGACCTAAGCAATCAGCCCCAGCATTTT | - | TRBV18 | 17 | - | TRBJ1-5
CASSLPYNEQFF | TGTGCCAGTAGTTTACCCTACAATGAGCAGTTCTTC | - | TRBV19 | 12 | once | TRBJ2-1
CASSKSRKSCYNEQFF | TGTGCCAGCAGCAAAAGTCGTAAGAGCTGCTACAATGAGCAGTTCTTC | - | TRBV21-1 | 16 | - | TRBJ2-1
CASSIPLWRGSYNEQFF | TGTGCCAGTAGTATCCCCCTATGGCGGGGCTCCTACAATGAGCAGTTCTTC | - | TRBV19 | 17 | - | TRBJ2-1
CASSQDAPPLLTDSPLHF | TGCGCCAGCAGCCAAGATGCGCCACCCCTCTTAACCGACTCACCCCTCCACTTT | - | TRBV4-3 | 18 | - | TRBJ1-6
CACTRTSSGNTIYF | TGTGCCTGCACTCGCACGAGCTCTGGAAACACCATATATTTT | - | TRBV30 | 14 | - | TRBJ1-3
CAWSVRIGDPSRGYTF | TGTGCCTGGAGTGTACGTATAGGGGATCCCTCGCGAGGCTACACCTTC | - | TRBV30 | 16 | - | TRBJ1-2
CASSPRQGDYGYTF | TGTGCCAGCAGCCCACGACAGGGAGACTATGGCTACACCTTC | TRBD1 | TRBV6-6 | 14 | - | TRBJ1-2
CASSPLRGLGNYGYTF | TGTGCCAGTAGTCCCCTCAGGGGCTTGGGAAACTATGGCTACACCTTC | - | TRBV19 | 16 | - | TRBJ1-2
CAWGRDRPRGYTF | TGTGCCTGGGGAAGGGACAGACCTCGAGGCTACACCTTC | TRBD1 | TRBV30 | 13 | - | TRBJ1-2
CAWSVPGGRAAGELFF | TGTGCCTGGAGTGTACCGGGAGGGAGGGCCGCTGGGGAGCTGTTTTTT | TRBD2 | TRBV30 | 16 | - | TRBJ2-2
CASRPGQGANYGYTF | TGTGCCAGCAGGCCGGGACAGGGGGCTAACTATGGCTACACCTTC | TRBD1 | TRBV28 | 15 | - | TRBJ1-2
CASGSGTSENYGYTF | TGTGCTAGTGGCTCCGGGACATCCGAAAACTATGGCTACACCTTC | - | TRBV12-5 | 15 | - | TRBJ1-2
CASSSSTGEEGEKLFF | TGTGCCAGCAGCTCCTCGACAGGGGAGGAAGGTGAAAAACTGTTTTTT | TRBD1 | TRBV13 | 16 | once | TRBJ1-4
CASDGGESTGELFF | TGTGCCTCCGACGGCGGGGAGAGCACCGGGGAGCTGTTTTTT | - | TRBV30 | 14 | - | TRBJ2-2
CATSRDHNSPQPQHF | TGTGCCACCAGCAGAGATCATAACAGTCCTCAGCCCCAGCATTTT | - | TRBV15 | 15 | - | TRBJ1-5
CASSPLENTGELFF | TGTGCCAGCAGCCCACTAGAGAACACCGGGGAGCTGTTTTTT | - | TRBV7-8 | 14 | - | TRBJ2-2
CASSQDFQRLMNTGELFF | TGTGCCAGCAGCCAAGATTTCCAGCGGCTAATGAACACCGGGGAGCTGTTTTTT | - | TRBV4-2 | 18 | - | TRBJ2-2